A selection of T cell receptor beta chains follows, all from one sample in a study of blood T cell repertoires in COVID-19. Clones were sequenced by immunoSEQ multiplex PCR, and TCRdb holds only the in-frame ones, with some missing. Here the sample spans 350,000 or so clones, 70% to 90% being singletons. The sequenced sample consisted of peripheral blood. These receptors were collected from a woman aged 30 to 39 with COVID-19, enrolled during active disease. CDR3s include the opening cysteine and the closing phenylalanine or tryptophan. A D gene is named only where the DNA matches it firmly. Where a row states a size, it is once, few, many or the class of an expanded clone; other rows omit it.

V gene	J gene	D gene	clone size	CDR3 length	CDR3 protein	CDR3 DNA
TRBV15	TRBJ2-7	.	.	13	CATSPDRSYEQYF	TGTGCCACCTCCCCTGACAGGTCCTACGAGCAGTACTTC
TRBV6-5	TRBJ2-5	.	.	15	CASSYSIRGQKTQYF	TGTGCCAGCAGTTACTCCATCAGGGGCCAAAAGACCCAGTACTTC
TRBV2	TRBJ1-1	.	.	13	CASSEGGYTEAFF	TGTGCCAGCAGTGAAGGAGGATACACTGAAGCTTTCTTT
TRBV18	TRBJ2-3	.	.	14	CASSPPSFQDTQYF	TGTGCCAGCTCACCCCCTAGTTTTCAAGATACGCAGTATTTT
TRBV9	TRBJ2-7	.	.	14	CASSSRGGSYEQYF	TGTGCCAGCAGCTCCCGAGGGGGATCCTACGAGCAGTACTTC
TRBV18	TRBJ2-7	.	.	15	CASSRYRDISYEQYF	TGTGCCAGCTCACGTTACCGGGACATCTCCTACGAGCAGTACTTC
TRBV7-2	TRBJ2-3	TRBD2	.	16	CASSPVSSGGSDTQYF	TGTGCCAGCAGCCCCGTGTCTAGCGGGGGCTCAGATACGCAGTATTTT
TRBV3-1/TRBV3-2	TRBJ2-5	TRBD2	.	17	CASSHPLGGLAQETQYF	TGTGCCAGCAGCCACCCTCTTGGTGGACTAGCGCAAGAGACCCAGTACTTC
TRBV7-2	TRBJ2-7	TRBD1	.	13	CASSVTGGGEQYF	TGTGCCAGCAGCGTTACAGGGGGAGGCGAGCAGTACTTC
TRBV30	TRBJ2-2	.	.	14	CAWSKGRGTGELFF	TGTGCCTGGTCCAAGGGGCGCGGCACCGGGGAGCTGTTTTTT
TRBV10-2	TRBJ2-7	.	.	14	CASGAGQGGFEQYF	TGCGCCAGCGGGGCAGGGCAGGGTGGTTTCGAGCAGTACTTC
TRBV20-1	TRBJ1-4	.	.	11	CSAGGGEKLFF	TGCAGTGCTGGCGGGGGTGAAAAACTGTTTTTT
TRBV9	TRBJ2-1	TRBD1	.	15	CASSVGQGTYNEQFF	TGTGCCAGCAGCGTAGGACAGGGGACCTACAATGAGCAGTTCTTC
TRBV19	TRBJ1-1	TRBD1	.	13	CASRTGTVAEAFF	TGTGCCAGTAGAACCGGGACAGTCGCTGAAGCTTTCTTT
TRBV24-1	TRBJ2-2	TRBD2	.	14	CATRTSGKTGELFF	TGTGCCACTAGGACTAGCGGGAAAACCGGGGAGCTGTTTTTT
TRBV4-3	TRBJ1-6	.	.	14	CASSQVQRDSPLHF	TGCGCCAGCAGCCAGGTACAACGGGATTCACCCCTCCACTTT
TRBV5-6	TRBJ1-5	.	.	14	CASRRRGGNQPQHF	TGTGCCAGCAGACGTAGGGGGGGTAATCAGCCCCAGCATTTT
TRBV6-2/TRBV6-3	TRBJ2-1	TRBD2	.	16	CASSDRLAGNYNEQFF	TGTGCCAGCAGCGATCGACTAGCGGGAAACTACAATGAGCAGTTCTTC
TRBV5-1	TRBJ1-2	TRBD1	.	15	CASSLRTGDIYGYTF	TGCGCCAGCAGCTTGCGGACAGGGGACATCTATGGCTACACCTTC
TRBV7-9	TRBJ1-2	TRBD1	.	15	CASSIRTGANYGYTF	TGTGCCAGCAGCATAAGGACAGGGGCGAACTATGGCTACACCTTC
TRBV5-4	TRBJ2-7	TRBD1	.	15	CASSLPGQGAYEQYF	TGTGCCAGCAGCTTACCGGGACAGGGCGCGTACGAGCAGTACTTC
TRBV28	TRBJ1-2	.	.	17	CASSFLGEGGPNYGYTF	TGTGCCAGCAGTTTTTTGGGGGAGGGGGGACCTAACTATGGCTACACCTTC
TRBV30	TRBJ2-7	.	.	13	CAYEPDSSYEQYF	TGTGCATATGAACCGGACAGCTCCTACGAGCAGTACTTC
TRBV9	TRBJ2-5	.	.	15	CAGSVGAGAKETQYF	TGTGCCGGCAGCGTAGGGGCAGGGGCCAAAGAGACCCAGTACTTC
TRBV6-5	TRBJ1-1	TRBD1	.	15	CASSASRTGRTEAFF	TGTGCCAGCAGCGCTTCTAGGACAGGGAGGACTGAAGCTTTCTTT
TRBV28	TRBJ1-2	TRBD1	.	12	CASRQGRGQDTF	TGTGCCAGTCGACAGGGGAGGGGGCAGGACACCTTC
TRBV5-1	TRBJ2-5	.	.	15	CASSLGTVSGETQYF	TGCGCCAGCAGCTTGGGAACCGTGAGCGGGGAGACCCAGTACTTC
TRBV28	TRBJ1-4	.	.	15	CASTPHGRGNEKLFF	TGTGCCAGCACACCTCACGGCAGGGGAAATGAAAAACTGTTTTTT
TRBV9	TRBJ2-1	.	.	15	CASSPLASRYNEQFF	TGTGCCAGCAGCCCGCTGGCTTCGCGGTACAATGAGCAGTTCTTC
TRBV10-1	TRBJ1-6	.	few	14	CASSAVRDNSPLHF	TGCGCCAGCAGTGCAGTGCGGGATAATTCACCCCTCCACTTT
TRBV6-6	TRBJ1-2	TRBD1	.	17	CASSPRGGTGQTYGYTF	TGTGCCAGCAGTCCCAGGGGGGGGACAGGGCAGACTTATGGCTACACCTTC
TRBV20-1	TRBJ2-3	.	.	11	CSASPRDTQYF	TGCAGTGCTAGCCCGCGGGATACGCAGTATTTT
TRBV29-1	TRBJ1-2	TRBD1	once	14	CSVGVEQGAHGYTF	TGCAGCGTTGGAGTCGAACAGGGGGCTCATGGCTACACCTTC
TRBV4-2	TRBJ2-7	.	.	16	CASSLGEGTPSYEQYF	TGTGCCAGCAGCCTGGGGGAAGGGACTCCCTCGTACGAGCAGTACTTC
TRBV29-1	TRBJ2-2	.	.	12	CSAGHSPGELFF	TGCAGCGCAGGACACTCTCCCGGGGAGCTGTTTTTT
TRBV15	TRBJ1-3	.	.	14	CATSRDLTADTIYF	TGTGCCACCAGCAGAGATCTGACAGCCGATACCATATATTTT
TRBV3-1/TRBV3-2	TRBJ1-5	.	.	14	CASSQDPHSQPQHF	TGTGCCAGCAGCCAAGATCCCCACAGTCAGCCCCAGCATTTT
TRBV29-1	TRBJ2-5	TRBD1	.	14	CSVEETTGYETQYF	TGCAGCGTTGAAGAAACGACAGGGTACGAGACCCAGTACTTC
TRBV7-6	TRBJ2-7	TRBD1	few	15	CASSPGQGFSYEQYF	TGTGCCAGCAGCCCCGGACAGGGTTTTTCCTACGAGCAGTACTTC
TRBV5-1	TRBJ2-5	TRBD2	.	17	CASSLGLAGLYQETQYF	TGCGCCAGCAGCTTAGGACTAGCGGGCTTGTACCAAGAGACCCAGTACTTC
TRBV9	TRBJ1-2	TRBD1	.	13	CASSLGTDYGYTF	TGTGCCAGCAGCCTCGGGACAGACTATGGCTACACCTTC
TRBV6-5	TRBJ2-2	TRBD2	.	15	CASTLAGANTGELFF	TGTGCCAGCACTCTAGCGGGGGCGAACACCGGGGAGCTGTTTTTT
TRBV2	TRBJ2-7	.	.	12	CASGGFRDEQYF	TGTGCCAGCGGTGGATTCCGGGACGAGCAGTACTTC
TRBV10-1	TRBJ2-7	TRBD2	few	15	CARGTSGRYDDEQYF	TGCGCCAGAGGGACTAGCGGGCGTTATGATGACGAGCAGTACTTC
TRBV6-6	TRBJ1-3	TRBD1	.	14	CASTKTGPGNTIYF	TGTGCCAGCACCAAGACAGGGCCCGGAAACACCATATATTTT